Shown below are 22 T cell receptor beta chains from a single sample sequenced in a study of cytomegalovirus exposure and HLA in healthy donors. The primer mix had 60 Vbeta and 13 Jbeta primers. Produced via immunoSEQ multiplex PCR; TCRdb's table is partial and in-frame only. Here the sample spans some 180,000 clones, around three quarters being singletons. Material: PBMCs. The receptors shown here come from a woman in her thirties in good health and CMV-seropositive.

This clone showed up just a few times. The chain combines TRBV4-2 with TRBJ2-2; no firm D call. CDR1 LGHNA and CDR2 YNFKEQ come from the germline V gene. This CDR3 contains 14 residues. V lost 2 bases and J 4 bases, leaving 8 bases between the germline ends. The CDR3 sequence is CASSQTPGTGELFF. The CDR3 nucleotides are TGTGCCAGCAGCCAAACCCCCGGCACCGGGGAGCTGTTTTTT.

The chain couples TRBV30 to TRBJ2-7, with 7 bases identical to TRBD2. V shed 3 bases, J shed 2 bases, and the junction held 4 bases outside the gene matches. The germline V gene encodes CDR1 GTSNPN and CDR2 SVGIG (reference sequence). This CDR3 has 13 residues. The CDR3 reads CAWSGGGAYEQYF. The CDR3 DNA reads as TGTGCCTGGAGCGGGGGAGGGGCCTACGAGCAGTACTTC.

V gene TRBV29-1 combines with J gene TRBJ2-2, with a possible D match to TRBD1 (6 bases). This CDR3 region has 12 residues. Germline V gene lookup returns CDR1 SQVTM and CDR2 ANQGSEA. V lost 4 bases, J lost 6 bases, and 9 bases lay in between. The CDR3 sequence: CSVGQGSGELFF. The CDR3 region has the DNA TGCAGCGTTGGGCAGGGGTCCGGGGAGCTGTTTTTT.

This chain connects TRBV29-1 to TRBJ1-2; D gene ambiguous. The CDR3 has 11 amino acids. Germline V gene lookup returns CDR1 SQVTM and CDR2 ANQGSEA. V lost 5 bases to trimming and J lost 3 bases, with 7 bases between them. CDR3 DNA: TGCAGCGTTACCCGGGACTATGGCTACACCTTC. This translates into CSVTRDYGYTF. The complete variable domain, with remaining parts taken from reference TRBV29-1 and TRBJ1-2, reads SAVISQKPSRDICQRGTSLTIQCQVDSQVTMMFWYRQQPGQSLTLIATANQGSEATYESGFVIDKFPISRPNLTFSTLTVSNMSPEDSSIYLCSVTRDYGYTFGSGTRLTVV.

The CDR3 sequence: CASSWDRGTDTQYF. The CDR3 DNA is TGCGCCAGCAGCTGGGACAGGGGCACAGATACGCAGTATTTT. V and J are TRBV5-1 and TRBJ2-3; 9 bases map to TRBD1. The CDR3 covers 14 residues. V lost 3 bases, J lost 1 base, and 0 bases stayed unmatched. The germline V gene has CDR1 SGHRS and CDR2 YFSETQ.

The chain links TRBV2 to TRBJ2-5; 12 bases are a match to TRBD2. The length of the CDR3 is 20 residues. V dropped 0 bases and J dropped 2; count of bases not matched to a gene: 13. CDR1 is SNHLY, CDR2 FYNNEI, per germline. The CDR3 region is CASSEALLASGGARQETQYF. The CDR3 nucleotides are TGTGCCAGCAGTGAAGCGCTTCTGGCTAGCGGGGGGGCCAGGCAAGAGACCCAGTACTTC.

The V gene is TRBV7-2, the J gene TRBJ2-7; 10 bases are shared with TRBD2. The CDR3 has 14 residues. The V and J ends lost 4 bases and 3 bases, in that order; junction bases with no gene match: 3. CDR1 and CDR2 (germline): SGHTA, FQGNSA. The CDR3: CASSSGLAVYEQYF. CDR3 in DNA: TGTGCCAGCAGCTCCGGACTAGCGGTCTACGAGCAGTACTTC.

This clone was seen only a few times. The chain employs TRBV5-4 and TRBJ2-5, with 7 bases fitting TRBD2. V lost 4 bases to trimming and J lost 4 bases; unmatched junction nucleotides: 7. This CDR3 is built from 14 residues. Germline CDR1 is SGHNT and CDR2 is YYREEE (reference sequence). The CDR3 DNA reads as TGTGCCAGCAGCCCCCGGGAGCGGGGAGAGACCCAGTACTTC. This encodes CASSPRERGETQYF.

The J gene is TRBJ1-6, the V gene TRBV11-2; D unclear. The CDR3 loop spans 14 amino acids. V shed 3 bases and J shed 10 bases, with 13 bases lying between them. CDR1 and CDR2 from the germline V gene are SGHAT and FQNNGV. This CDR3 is CASSFNGLRSPLHF. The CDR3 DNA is TGTGCCAGCAGCTTTAACGGGTTACGATCACCCCTCCACTTT.

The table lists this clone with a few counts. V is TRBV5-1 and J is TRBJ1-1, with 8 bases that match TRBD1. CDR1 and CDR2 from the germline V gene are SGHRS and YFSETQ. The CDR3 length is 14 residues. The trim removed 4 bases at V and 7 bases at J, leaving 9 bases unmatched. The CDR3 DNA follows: TGCGCCAGCAGCGCGTATACAGGGGGTATTGAAGCTTTCTTT. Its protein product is CASSAYTGGIEAFF.

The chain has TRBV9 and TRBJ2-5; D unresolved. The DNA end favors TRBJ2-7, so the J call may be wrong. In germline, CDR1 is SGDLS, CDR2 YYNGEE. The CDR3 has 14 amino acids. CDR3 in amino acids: CASSELPADYEQYF. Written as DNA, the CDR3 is TGTGCCAGCAGCGAACTCCCTGCAGACTACGAGCAGTACTTC.

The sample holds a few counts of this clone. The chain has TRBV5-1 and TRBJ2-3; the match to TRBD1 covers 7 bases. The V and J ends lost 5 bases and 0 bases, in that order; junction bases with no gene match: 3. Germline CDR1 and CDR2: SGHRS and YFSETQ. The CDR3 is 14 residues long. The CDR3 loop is CASSPGQSTDTQYF. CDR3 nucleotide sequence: TGCGCCAGCAGTCCGGGACAGAGCACAGATACGCAGTATTTT.

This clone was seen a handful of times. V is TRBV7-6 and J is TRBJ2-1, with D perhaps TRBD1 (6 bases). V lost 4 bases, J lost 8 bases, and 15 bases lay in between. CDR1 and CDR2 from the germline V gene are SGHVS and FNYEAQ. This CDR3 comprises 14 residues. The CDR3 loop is CASSSPRGGDEQFF. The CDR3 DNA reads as TGTGCCAGCAGCTCCCCCAGGGGTGGCGATGAGCAGTTCTTC.

The chain's CDR3 is CASASGTGYDLEQFF. CDR3 bases: TGTGCCAGCGCCAGCGGGACAGGGTACGATCTTGAGCAGTTCTTC. The J gene is TRBJ2-1, the V gene TRBV7-9; TRBD1 matches 9 bases. This CDR3 is 15 amino acids long. V dropped 8 bases and J dropped 9; count of bases not matched to a gene: 14. Germline CDR1 is SEHNR and CDR2 is FQNEAQ (reference sequence).

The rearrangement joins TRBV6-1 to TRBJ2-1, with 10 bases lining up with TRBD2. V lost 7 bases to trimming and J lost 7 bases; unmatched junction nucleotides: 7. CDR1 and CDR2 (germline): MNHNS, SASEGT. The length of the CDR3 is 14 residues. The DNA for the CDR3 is TGTGCCAGCATGGGAGCGGGGGGGCGTAATGAGCAGTTCTTC. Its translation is CASMGAGGRNEQFF.

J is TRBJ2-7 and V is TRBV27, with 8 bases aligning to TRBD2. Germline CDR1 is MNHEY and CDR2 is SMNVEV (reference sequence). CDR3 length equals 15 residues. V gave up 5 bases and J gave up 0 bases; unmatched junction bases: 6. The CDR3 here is CASSPQLAVSYEQYF. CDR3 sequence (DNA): TGTGCCAGCAGTCCGCAACTAGCGGTCTCCTACGAGCAGTACTTC.

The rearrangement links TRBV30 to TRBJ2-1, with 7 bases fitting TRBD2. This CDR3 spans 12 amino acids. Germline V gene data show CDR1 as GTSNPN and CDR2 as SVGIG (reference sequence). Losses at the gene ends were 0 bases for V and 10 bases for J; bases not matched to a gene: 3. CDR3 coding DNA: TGTGCCTGGAGTGTACGAGCGGGGGAGCAGTTCTTC. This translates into CAWSVRAGEQFF. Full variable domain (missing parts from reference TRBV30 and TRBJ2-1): SQTIHQWPATLVQPVGSPLSLECTVEGTSNPNLYWYRQAAGRGLQLLFYSVGIGQISSEVPQNLSASRPQDRQFILSSKKLLLSDSGFYLCAWSVRAGEQFFGPGTRLTVL.

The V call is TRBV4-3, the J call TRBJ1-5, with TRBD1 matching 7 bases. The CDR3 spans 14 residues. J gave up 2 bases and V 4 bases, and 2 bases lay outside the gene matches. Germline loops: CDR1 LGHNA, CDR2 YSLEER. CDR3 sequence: CASSLDRGNQPQHF. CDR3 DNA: TGCGCCAGCAGCCTAGACAGGGGCAATCAGCCCCAGCATTTT.

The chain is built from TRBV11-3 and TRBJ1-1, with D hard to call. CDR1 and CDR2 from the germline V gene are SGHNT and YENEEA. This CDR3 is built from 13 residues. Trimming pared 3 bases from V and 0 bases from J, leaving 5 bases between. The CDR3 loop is CASSFSMNTEAFF. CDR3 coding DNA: TGTGCCAGCAGCTTTTCCATGAACACTGAAGCTTTCTTT.

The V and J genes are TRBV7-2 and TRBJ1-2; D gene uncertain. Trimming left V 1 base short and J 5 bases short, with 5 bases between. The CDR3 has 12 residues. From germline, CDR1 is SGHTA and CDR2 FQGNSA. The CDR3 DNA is TGTGCCAGCAGCTTAGTAGATTATGGCTACACCTTC. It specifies CASSLVDYGYTF. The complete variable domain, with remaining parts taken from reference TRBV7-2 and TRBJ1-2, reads GAGVSQSPSNKVTEKGKDVELRCDPISGHTALYWYRQSLGQGLEFLIYFQGNSAPDKSGLPSDRFSAERTGGSVSTLTIQRTQQEDSAVYLCASSLVDYGYTFGSGTRLTVV.

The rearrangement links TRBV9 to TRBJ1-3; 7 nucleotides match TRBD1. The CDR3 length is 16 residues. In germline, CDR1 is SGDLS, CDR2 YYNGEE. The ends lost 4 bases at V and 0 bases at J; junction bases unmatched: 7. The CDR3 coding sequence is TGTGCCAGCAGCCCTGGACAGGAAAACTCTGGAAACACCATATATTTT. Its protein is CASSPGQENSGNTIYF.

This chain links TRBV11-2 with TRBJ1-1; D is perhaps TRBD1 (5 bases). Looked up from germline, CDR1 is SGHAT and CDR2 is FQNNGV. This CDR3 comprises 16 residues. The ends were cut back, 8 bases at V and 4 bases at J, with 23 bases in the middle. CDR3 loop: CASVRRGWQEPTEAFF. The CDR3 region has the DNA TGTGCCAGCGTAAGGCGGGGGTGGCAGGAGCCCACTGAAGCTTTCTTT.